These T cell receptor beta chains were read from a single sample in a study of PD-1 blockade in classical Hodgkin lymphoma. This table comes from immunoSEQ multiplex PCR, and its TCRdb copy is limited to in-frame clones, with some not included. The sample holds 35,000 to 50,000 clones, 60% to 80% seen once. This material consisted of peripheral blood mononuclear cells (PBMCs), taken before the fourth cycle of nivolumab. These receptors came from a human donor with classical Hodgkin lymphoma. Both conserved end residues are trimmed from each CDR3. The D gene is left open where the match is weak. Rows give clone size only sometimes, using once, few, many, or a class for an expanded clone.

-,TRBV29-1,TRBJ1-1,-,SVGVGASDTEAF
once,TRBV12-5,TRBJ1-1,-,ASDTRTGNTEAF
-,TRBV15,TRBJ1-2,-,ATSRDGSGRPANYGYT
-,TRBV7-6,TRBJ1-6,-,ASSLDEILH
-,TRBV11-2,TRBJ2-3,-,ASSLDVGITDTQY
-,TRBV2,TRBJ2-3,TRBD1,ASSGTGTGIGNTQY
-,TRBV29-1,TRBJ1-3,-,SVEYPNEIRGSGNTIY
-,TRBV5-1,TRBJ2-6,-,ASSHRGRDTNSGANVLT
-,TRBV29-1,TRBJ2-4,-,SVEDGQSPMVAKNIQY
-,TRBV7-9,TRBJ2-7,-,ASSLGYEIEQY
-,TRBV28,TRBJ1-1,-,ASSIGETTEAF
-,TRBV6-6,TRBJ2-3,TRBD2,ASRNSGGESTDTQY
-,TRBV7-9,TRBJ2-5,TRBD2,ASSPTWASGGVAETQY
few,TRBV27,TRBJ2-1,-,ASSLGDPIWGDEQF
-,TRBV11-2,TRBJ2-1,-,ASSLEVRDEQF
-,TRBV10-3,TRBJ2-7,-,AISESSEQY
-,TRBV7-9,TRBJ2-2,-,ASSSTGGANTGELF
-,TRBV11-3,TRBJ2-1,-,ASSLNLYNEQF
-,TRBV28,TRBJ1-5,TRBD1,ASSSTGEHQPQH
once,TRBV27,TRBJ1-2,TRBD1,ASWTGLYGYT
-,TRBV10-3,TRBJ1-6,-,AISVSGVEGSPLH
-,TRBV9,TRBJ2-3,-,ASSVVASHTDTQY
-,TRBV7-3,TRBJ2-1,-,ASSPTRANEQF
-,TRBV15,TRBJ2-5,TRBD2,ATSPGGTSGGYGETQY
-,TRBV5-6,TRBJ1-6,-,ASSLSQSNSPLH
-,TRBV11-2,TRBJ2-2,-,ASNFGGGGLDTGELF
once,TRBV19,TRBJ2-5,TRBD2,ATGRTSGPQETQY
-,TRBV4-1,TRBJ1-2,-,ASSPGPGLSGDT
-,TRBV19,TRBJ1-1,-,ASSPGGNTEAF
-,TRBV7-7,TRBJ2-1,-,ASSLDYSSYNEQF
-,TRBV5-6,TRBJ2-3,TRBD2,ASRPSGGAGDTQY
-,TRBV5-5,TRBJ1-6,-,ASSLGPNSPLH
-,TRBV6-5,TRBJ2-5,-,ASSLEVANRETQY
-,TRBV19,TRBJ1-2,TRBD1,ASSAARDSNYGYT
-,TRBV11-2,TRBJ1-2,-,ASSLDAGYGYT
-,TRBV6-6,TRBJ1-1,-,ASSSEAF
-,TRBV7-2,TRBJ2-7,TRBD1,ASSLSGTGGYEQY
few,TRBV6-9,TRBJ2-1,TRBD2,ASSPLTSGTYNEQF
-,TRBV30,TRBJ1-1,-,AWSVGEDTEAF
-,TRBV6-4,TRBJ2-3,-,ASSDFPISTDTQY
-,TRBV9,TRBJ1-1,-,ASSAGYSTEAF
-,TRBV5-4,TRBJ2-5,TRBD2,ASSCLAGGVETQY
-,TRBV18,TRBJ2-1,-,ASSGASVGGTEQF
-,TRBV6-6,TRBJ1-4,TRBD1,ASRPGTGTNEKLF
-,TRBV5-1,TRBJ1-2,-,ASSPNSGGYGYT
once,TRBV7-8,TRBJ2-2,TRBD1,ASSPGQGDTGELF
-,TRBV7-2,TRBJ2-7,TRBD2,ASSLGSGAISYEQY
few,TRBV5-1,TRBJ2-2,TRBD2,ASSPLAGEEAGELF
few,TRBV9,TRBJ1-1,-,ASDQDYMNTEAF
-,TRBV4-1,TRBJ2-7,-,ASSQDPGSSYEQY
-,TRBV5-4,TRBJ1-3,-,ASQESSGNTIY
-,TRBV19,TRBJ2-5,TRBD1,ASSNYGQGPKETQY
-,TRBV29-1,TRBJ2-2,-,SVLGGEHTGELF
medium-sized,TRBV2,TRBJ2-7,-,ASSELRGSPYEQY